Listed below are T cell receptor beta chains from one sample, sequenced in a study of shared clonotypes between healthy human individuals. Sequenced by immunoSEQ multiplex PCR; TCRdb stores in-frame clones only, minus some. This table has 2,500,000 or so clones, approximately 90% appearing once. The specimen was naive CD4+ T cells sorted from blood. These receptors all come from a man between 18 and 29 years old in good health. Each CDR3 is given with its conserved first and last residue. The D gene is left open where the match is weak. The size entry is marked missing in some rows and otherwise reads once, few, many or a size class.

V	J	size	D	CDR3	DNA
TRBV7-9	TRBJ2-5	NA	TRBD2	CASSLGSGRVVETQYF	TGTGCCAGCAGCTTAGGTAGCGGGAGAGTGGTGGAGACCCAGTACTTC
TRBV2	TRBJ2-7	NA	NA	CASSDLQGPSTEQYF	TGTGCCAGCAGTGACCTACAGGGCCCTAGCACCGAGCAGTACTTC
TRBV4-1	TRBJ1-1	NA	NA	CASSQPPRAGAMNTEAFF	TGCGCCAGCAGCCAACCACCTCGGGCAGGGGCTATGAACACTGAAGCTTTCTTT
TRBV27	TRBJ2-3	NA	TRBD1	CASSRGQGYTDTQYF	TGTGCCAGCAGTCGCGGACAGGGGTACACAGATACGCAGTATTTT
TRBV2	TRBJ2-3	NA	TRBD2	CASSRTSGGTDTQYF	TGTGCCAGCAGTCGGACTAGCGGGGGCACAGATACGCAGTATTTT
TRBV10-3	TRBJ2-1	NA	TRBD2	CAISESAGGYNEQFF	TGTGCCATCAGTGAGTCAGCGGGGGGGTACAATGAGCAGTTCTTC
TRBV10-3	TRBJ2-2	NA	TRBD1	CASQGGQGVSGELFF	TGTGCCTCCCAGGGGGGACAGGGGGTGTCCGGGGAGCTGTTTTTT
TRBV6-5	TRBJ2-1	NA	TRBD2	CASSVVAGVGEQFF	TGTGCCAGCAGTGTCGTAGCGGGAGTTGGTGAGCAGTTCTTC
TRBV10-1	TRBJ2-2	NA	NA	CASSGRDTGELFF	TGCGCCAGCAGTGGGAGGGACACCGGGGAGCTGTTTTTT
TRBV5-1	TRBJ1-2	NA	TRBD1	CASSFSIGQGALGYTF	TGCGCCAGCAGCTTCTCGATCGGGCAGGGGGCGCTTGGCTACACCTTC
TRBV2	TRBJ1-2	once	NA	CASSEEAFGYGYTF	TGTGCCAGCAGTGAAGAGGCTTTTGGCTATGGCTACACCTTC
TRBV2	TRBJ1-1	NA	NA	CASSVFGAKNTEAFF	TGTGCCAGCAGTGTCTTTGGGGCGAAGAACACTGAAGCTTTCTTT
TRBV7-2	TRBJ2-7	NA	TRBD2	CASSLAGTSGPYEQYF	TGTGCCAGCAGCTTAGCCGGGACTAGCGGACCCTACGAGCAGTACTTC
TRBV6-6	TRBJ1-6	NA	TRBD1	CASTEGQGSSPLHF	TGTGCCAGCACAGAGGGACAGGGGAGCTCACCCCTCCACTTT
TRBV6-1	TRBJ1-5	NA	NA	CARRHTNQPQHF	TGTGCCAGGCGACATACCAATCAGCCCCAGCATTTT
TRBV30	TRBJ1-4	NA	NA	CAWSRGGEEKLFF	TGTGCCTGGAGTCGGGGAGGGGAGGAAAAACTGTTTTTT
TRBV28	TRBJ2-7	NA	NA	CASSLWGVSVYEQYF	TGTGCCAGCAGTTTATGGGGGGTATCAGTCTACGAGCAGTACTTC